The rows below give T cell receptor beta chains drawn from one sample of a study of T cell responses to AZD1222 COVID-19 vaccine. This table comes from immunoSEQ multiplex PCR, and its TCRdb copy is limited to in-frame clones, with some not included. The sample lists 95,000 to 110,000 clones, 91% occurring once. The specimen comprised peripheral blood, sampled on day 0 of AZD1222 vaccination. Receptors originate from an adult in good health. Both conserved end residues are part of each CDR3. The listing skips clone size in some rows; elsewhere it reads once, few, many or a size class.

12	TRBV12-3/TRBV12-4	TRBJ1-6	-	CASSFLNSPLHF
16	TRBV7-6	TRBJ2-7	-	CASSTRTGKANYEQYF
15	TRBV11-2	TRBJ2-2	-	CASSSRGVNTGELFF
12	TRBV28	TRBJ1-5	-	CASSTDTQPQHF
14	TRBV27	TRBJ2-7	-	CASSLELTRGEQYF
14	TRBV11-2	TRBJ2-7	-	CASSLGAELYEQYF
18	TRBV9	TRBJ1-5	-	CASSPVPAGSQGNQPQHF
14	TRBV2	TRBJ2-7	-	CASGDSSRSYEQYF
13	TRBV19	TRBJ2-1	-	CASSSGGPPEQFF
16	TRBV3-1/TRBV3-2	TRBJ1-6	-	CASSQDLRGLGSPLHF
14	TRBV7-2	TRBJ1-5	few	CASSLGVSNQPQHF
14	TRBV21-1	TRBJ2-5	once	CASTPRLDQETQYF
14	TRBV7-8	TRBJ2-7	-	CASSAGTGGYEQYF
13	TRBV10-3	TRBJ2-2	-	CAIRQGAGGELFF
16	TRBV7-2	TRBJ2-7	-	CASSFRPGTKIYEQYF
15	TRBV5-1	TRBJ2-2	once	CASSWGQGSTGELFF
15	TRBV7-9	TRBJ2-5	-	CASSRDRGSQETQYF